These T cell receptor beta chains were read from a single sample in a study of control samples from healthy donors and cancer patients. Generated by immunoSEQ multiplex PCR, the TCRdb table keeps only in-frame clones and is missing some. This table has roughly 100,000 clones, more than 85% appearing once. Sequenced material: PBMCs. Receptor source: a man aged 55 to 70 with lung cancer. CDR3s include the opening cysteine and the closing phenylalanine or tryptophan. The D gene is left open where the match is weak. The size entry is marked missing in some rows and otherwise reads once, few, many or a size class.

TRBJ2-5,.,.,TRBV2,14,TGTGCCAGCAAAACAGGGATTTCGGTGGAGACCCAGTACTTC,CASKTGISVETQYF
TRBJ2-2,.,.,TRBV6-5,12,TGTGCCAGCCAGGACCTTTTCGGGGAGCTGTTTTTT,CASQDLFGELFF
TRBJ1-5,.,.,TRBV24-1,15,TGTGCCACCAGTGAGAGCTGGGGGAGCAATCAGCCCCAGCATTTT,CATSESWGSNQPQHF
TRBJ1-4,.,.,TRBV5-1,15,TGCGCCAGCAGCGGCCAGGGATCAGATTATGAAAAACTGTTTTTT,CASSGQGSDYEKLFF
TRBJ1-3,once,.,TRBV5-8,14,TGTGCCAGCAGGGAACGTATTACTGGAAACACCATATATTTT,CASRERITGNTIYF
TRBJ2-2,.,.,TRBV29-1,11,TGCAGCGTTGAACTCTCAGGGGAGCTGTTTTTT,CSVELSGELFF
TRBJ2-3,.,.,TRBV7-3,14,TGTGCCAGCAGCTTAGGATCCTTCACAGATACGCAGTATTTT,CASSLGSFTDTQYF
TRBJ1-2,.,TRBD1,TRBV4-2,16,TGTGCCAGCAGCCAAGAATCAGGACAGGGAGGCTATGGCTACACCTTC,CASSQESGQGGYGYTF
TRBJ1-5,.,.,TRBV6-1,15,TGTGCCAGCAGTGATACGGGTTTGAGCAATCAGCCCCAGCATTTT,CASSDTGLSNQPQHF
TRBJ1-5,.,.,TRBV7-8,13,TGTGCCAGCAGCTTAGACGTAATAAGGCCCCAGCATTTT,CASSLDVIRPQHF
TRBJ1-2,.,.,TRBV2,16,TGTGCCAGCAGTGACAGAATTGACGGATCTAACTATGGCTACACCTTC,CASSDRIDGSNYGYTF
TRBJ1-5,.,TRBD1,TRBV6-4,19,TGTGCCAGCAGTGATCGCCGGACAGGGTTTCTACATAGCAATCAGCCCCAGCATTTT,CASSDRRTGFLHSNQPQHF
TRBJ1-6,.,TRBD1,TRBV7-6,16,TGTGCCAGCAGTTTCAGGACAGGGGGCGGCAATTCACCCCTCCACTTT,CASSFRTGGGNSPLHF
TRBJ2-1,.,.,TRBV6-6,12,TGTGCCAGCTTAATCAATGGGAATGAGCAGTTCTTC,CASLINGNEQFF
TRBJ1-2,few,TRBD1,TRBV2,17,TGTGCCAGCAGTGAAAGGGGGGTGGGACAGGCGAACTATGGCTACACCTTC,CASSERGVGQANYGYTF
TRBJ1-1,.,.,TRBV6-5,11,TGTGCCAGCAGTTTCCAGCAGGAAGCTTTCTTT,CASSFQQEAFF
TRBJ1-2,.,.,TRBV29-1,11,TGCAGCGTGGTTCAGGGCTATGGCTACACCTTC,CSVVQGYGYTF
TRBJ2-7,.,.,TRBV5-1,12,TGCGCCAGCATTGGTCCAGGCTACGAGCAGTACTTC,CASIGPGYEQYF
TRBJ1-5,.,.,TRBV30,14,TGTGCCTGGAGTGCGGACGGGTACAATCAGCCCCAGCATTTT,CAWSADGYNQPQHF
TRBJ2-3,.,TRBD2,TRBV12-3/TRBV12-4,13,TGTGCCAGCACGGGGGGTAGCACAGATACGCAGTATTTT,CASTGGSTDTQYF
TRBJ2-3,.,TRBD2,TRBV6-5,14,TGTGCCAGCAGCAACCGGGAGGCCACAGATACGCAGTATTTT,CASSNREATDTQYF